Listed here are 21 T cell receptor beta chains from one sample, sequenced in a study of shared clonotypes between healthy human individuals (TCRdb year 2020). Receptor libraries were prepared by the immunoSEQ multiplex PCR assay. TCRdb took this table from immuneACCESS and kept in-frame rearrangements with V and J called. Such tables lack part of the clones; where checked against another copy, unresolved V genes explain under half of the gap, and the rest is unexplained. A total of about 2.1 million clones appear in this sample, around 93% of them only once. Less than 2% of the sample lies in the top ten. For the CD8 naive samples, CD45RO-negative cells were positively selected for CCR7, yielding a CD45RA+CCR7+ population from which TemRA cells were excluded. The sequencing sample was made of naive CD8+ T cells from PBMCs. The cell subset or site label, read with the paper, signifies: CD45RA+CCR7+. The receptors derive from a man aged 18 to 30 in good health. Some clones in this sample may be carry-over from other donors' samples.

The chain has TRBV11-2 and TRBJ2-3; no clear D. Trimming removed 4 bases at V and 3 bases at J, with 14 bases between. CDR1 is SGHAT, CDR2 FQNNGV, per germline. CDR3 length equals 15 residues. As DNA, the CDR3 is TGTGCCAGCAGCTCGCATGTGGGAATTACAGATACGCAGTATTTT. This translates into CASSSHVGITDTQYF.

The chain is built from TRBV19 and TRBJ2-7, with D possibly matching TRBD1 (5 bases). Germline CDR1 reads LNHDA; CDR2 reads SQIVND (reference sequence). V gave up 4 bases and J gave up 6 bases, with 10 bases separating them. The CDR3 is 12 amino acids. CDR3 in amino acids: CASSTSGFEQYF. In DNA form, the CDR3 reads TGTGCCAGTAGTACCTCAGGGTTCGAGCAGTACTTC. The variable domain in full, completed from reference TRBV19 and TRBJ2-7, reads DGGITQSPKYLFRKEGQNVTLSCEQNLNHDAMYWYRQDPGQGLRLIYYSQIVNDFQKGDIAEGYSVSREKKESFPLTVTSAQKNPTAFYLCASSTSGFEQYFGPGTRLTVT.

The CDR3 is CASSLRGQGEYGYTF. The CDR3 region has the DNA TGTGCCAGCAGCTTAAGGGGACAGGGCGAGTATGGCTACACCTTC. This chain connects TRBV11-2 to TRBJ1-2; TRBD1 matches 9 bases. The CDR3 is 15 amino acids. V was pared by 2 bases and J by 5 bases, with 6 bases of the junction left unmatched. Looked up from germline, CDR1 is SGHAT and CDR2 is FQNNGV.

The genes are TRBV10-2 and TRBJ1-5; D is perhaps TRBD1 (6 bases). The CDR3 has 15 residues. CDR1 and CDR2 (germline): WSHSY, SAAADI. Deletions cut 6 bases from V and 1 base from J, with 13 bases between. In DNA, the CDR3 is TGCGCCAGCAGGGAGGGGGGCGCGAGCAATCAGCCCCAGCATTTT. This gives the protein CASREGGASNQPQHF.

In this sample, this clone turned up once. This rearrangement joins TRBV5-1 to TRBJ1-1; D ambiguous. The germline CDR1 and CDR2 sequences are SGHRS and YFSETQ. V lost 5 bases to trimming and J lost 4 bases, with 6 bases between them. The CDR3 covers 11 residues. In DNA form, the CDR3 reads TGCGCCAGCAGGGCCGCCACTGAAGCTTTCTTT. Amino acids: CASRAATEAFF.

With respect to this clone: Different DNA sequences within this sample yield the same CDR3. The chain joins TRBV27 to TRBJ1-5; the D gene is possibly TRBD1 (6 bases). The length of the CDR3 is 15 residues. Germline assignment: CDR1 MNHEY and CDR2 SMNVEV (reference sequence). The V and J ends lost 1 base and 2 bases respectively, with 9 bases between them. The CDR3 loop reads CASSLWGGGNQPQHF. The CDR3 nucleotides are TGTGCCAGCAGTTTATGGGGGGGCGGCAATCAGCCCCAGCATTTT.

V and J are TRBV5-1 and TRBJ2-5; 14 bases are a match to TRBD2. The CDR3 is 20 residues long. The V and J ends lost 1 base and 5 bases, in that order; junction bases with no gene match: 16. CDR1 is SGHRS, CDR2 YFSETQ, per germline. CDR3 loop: CASSLHSGGTRLAGGETQYF. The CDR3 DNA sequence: TGCGCCAGCAGCTTGCACTCAGGGGGAACAAGACTAGCGGGAGGGGAGACCCAGTACTTC.

Here the CDR3 reads CASSAHYGAGQPQHF. The CDR3 nucleotides are TGTGCCAGCAGCGCCCACTACGGCGCGGGGCAGCCCCAGCATTTT. The chain couples TRBV9 to TRBJ1-5; no clear D. CDR1 and CDR2 from the germline V gene are SGDLS and YYNGEE. Trimming shortened V by 3 bases and J by 7 bases, and 17 bases separated the two germline ends. This CDR3 is built from 15 residues.

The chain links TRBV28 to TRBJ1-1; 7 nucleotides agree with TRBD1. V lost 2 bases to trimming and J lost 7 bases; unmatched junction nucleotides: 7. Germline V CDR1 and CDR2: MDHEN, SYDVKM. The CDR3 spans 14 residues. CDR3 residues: CASSLPRDRLEAFF. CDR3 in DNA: TGTGCCAGCAGTTTACCACGGGACAGACTTGAAGCTTTCTTT.

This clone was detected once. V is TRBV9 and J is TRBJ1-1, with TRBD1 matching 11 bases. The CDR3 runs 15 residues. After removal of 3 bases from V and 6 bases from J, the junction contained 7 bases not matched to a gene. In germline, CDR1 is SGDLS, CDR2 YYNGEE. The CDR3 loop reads CASSGGTGGRAEAFF. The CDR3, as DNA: TGTGCCAGCAGCGGTGGGACAGGGGGGAGAGCTGAAGCTTTCTTT.

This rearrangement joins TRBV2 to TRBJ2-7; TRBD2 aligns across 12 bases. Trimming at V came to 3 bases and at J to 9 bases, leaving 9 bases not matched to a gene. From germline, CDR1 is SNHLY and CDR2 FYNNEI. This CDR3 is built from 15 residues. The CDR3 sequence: CASSETSGSPLGQYF. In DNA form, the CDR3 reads TGTGCCAGCAGTGAGACTAGCGGGAGCCCTTTGGGGCAGTACTTC.

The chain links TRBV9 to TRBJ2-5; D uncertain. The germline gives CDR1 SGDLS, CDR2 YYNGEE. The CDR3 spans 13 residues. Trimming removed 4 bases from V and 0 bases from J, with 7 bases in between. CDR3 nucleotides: TGTGCCAGCAGCTCCCGGTACCAAGAGACCCAGTACTTC. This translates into CASSSRYQETQYF.

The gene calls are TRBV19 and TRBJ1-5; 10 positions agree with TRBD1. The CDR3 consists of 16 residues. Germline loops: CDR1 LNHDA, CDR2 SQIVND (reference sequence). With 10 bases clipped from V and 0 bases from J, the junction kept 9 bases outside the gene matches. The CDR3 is CATHRDRGFSNQPQHF. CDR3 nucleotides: TGTGCCACCCACCGGGACAGGGGTTTTAGCAATCAGCCCCAGCATTTT. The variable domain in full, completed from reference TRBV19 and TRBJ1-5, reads DGGITQSPKYLFRKEGQNVTLSCEQNLNHDAMYWYRQDPGQGLRLIYYSQIVNDFQKGDIAEGYSVSREKKESFPLTVTSAQKNPTAFYLCATHRDRGFSNQPQHFGDGTRLSIL.

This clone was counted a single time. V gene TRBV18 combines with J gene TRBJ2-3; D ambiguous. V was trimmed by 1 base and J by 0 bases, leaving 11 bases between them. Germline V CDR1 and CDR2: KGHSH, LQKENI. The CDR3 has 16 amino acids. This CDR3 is CASSPRSVLSTDTQYF. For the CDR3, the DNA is TGTGCCAGCTCACCACGTTCGGTTCTTAGCACAGATACGCAGTATTTT.

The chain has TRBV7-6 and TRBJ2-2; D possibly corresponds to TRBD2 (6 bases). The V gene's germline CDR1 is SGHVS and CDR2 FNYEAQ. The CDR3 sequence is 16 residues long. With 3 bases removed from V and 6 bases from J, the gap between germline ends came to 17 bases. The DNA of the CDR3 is TGTGCCAGCAGCTTTCTGACGGGAGAGACGGCCGGGGAGCTGTTTTTT. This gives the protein CASSFLTGETAGELFF. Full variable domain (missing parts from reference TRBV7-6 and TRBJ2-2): GAGVSQSPRYKVTKRGQDVALRCDPISGHVSLYWYRQALGQGPEFLTYFNYEAQQDKSGLPNDRFSAERPEGSISTLTIQRTEQRDSAMYRCASSFLTGETAGELFFGEGSRLTVL.

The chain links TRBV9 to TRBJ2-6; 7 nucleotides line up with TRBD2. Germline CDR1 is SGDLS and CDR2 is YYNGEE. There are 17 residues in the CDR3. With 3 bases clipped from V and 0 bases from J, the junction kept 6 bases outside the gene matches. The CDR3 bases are TGTGCCAGCAGCGCCAGTCGGGAGGACTCTGGGGCCAACGTCCTGACTTTC. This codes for CASSASREDSGANVLTF.

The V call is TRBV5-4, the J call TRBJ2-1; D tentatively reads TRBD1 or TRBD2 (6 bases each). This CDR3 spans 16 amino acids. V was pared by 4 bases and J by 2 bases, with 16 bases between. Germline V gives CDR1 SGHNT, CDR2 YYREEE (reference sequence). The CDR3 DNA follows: TGTGCCAGCAGCCGGGCCCGGGGGCACGCCTACAATGAGCAGTTCTTC. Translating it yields CASSRARGHAYNEQFF.

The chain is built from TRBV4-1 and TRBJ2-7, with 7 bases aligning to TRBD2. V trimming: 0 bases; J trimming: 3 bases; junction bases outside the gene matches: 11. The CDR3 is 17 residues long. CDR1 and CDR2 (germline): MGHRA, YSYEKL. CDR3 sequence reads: CASSQDPVGREFYEQYF. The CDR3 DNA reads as TGCGCCAGCAGCCAAGATCCGGTGGGGCGGGAGTTCTACGAGCAGTACTTC.

CDR3 coding DNA: TGTGCCAGCAGTTACTCGAGGTGGCCAAACTATGGCTACACCTTC. This gives the protein CASSYSRWPNYGYTF. The chain employs TRBV6-5 and TRBJ1-2; D remains unclear. CDR3 length: 15 amino acids. Germline lookup yields CDR1 MNHEY and CDR2 SVGAGI. Deletions cut 0 bases from V and 2 bases from J, with 10 bases between.

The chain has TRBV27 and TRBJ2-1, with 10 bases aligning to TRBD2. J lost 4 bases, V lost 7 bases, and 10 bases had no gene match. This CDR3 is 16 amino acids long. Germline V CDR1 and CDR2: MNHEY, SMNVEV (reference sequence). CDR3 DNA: TGTGCCAGCACCCCGTTTCGGACTAGCGGATACAATGAGCAGTTCTTC. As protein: CASTPFRTSGYNEQFF.

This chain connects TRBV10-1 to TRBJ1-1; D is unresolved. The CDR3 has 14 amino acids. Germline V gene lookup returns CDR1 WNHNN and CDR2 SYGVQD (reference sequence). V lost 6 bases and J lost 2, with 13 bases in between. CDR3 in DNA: TGCGCCAGCAGCGAAAAAGGCCTAAACACTGAAGCTTTCTTT. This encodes CASSEKGLNTEAFF.